This T cell receptor (beta chain) came from a study of T cells in tumors after PD-1 blockade. CDR3 length: 15 residues. CDR1 and CDR2 from the germline V gene are SGHNT and YYREEE (reference sequence). After removal of 0 bases from V and 7 bases from J, the junction contained 10 bases not matched to a gene. Sequencing used immunoSEQ multiplex PCR; TCRdb keeps in-frame clones, though not all of them. The sample has about 16,000 clones; approximately 80% are singletons. The V and J genes are TRBV5-4 and TRBJ2-7; 7 bases agree with TRBD1. This TCR derives from a human donor with basal cell carcinoma. The input for sequencing was PBMCs, taken after anti-PD-1 treatment. The CDR3 protein is CASSLGGEGAVEQYF. CDR3 DNA sequence: TGTGCCAGCAGCTTGGGTGGTGAGGGGGCGGTTGAGCAGTACTTC.